The text below deals with one T cell receptor beta chain. In the study's own analysis: Nucleated cell number was recorded as an estimate derived from reference gene primer amplification. Sequencing was performed with immunoSEQ multiplex PCR; in TCRdb, only in-frame clones are kept and a portion is missing. D and trimming were read from the DNA, whereas the V and J calls and clone size are those reported in that table. This sample has 88,000 or so clones, with over 75% found just once. Germline V gene lookup returns CDR1 ENHRY and CDR2 SYGVKD. The CDR3 extends over 14 amino acids. Losses at the gene ends were 5 bases for V and 3 bases for J; bases not matched to a gene: 4. This specimen comes from a study of blood T cell repertoires in COVID-19. Study details: Acute and convalescent COVID-19 specimens originated in the United States, Italy and Spain. T cells, B-cell-depleted T cells, or PBMCs supplied cDNA or gDNA.

This sequence was found in a man aged 55 to 70 with acute or convalescent COVID-19. The sample taken for sequencing was peripheral blood. The gene calls are TRBV10-3 and TRBJ1-5; TRBD1 aligns across 7 bases. The CDR3: CAISPGQNNQPQHF. The CDR3 DNA reads TGTGCCATCAGTCCGGGACAGAACAATCAGCCCCAGCATTTT.